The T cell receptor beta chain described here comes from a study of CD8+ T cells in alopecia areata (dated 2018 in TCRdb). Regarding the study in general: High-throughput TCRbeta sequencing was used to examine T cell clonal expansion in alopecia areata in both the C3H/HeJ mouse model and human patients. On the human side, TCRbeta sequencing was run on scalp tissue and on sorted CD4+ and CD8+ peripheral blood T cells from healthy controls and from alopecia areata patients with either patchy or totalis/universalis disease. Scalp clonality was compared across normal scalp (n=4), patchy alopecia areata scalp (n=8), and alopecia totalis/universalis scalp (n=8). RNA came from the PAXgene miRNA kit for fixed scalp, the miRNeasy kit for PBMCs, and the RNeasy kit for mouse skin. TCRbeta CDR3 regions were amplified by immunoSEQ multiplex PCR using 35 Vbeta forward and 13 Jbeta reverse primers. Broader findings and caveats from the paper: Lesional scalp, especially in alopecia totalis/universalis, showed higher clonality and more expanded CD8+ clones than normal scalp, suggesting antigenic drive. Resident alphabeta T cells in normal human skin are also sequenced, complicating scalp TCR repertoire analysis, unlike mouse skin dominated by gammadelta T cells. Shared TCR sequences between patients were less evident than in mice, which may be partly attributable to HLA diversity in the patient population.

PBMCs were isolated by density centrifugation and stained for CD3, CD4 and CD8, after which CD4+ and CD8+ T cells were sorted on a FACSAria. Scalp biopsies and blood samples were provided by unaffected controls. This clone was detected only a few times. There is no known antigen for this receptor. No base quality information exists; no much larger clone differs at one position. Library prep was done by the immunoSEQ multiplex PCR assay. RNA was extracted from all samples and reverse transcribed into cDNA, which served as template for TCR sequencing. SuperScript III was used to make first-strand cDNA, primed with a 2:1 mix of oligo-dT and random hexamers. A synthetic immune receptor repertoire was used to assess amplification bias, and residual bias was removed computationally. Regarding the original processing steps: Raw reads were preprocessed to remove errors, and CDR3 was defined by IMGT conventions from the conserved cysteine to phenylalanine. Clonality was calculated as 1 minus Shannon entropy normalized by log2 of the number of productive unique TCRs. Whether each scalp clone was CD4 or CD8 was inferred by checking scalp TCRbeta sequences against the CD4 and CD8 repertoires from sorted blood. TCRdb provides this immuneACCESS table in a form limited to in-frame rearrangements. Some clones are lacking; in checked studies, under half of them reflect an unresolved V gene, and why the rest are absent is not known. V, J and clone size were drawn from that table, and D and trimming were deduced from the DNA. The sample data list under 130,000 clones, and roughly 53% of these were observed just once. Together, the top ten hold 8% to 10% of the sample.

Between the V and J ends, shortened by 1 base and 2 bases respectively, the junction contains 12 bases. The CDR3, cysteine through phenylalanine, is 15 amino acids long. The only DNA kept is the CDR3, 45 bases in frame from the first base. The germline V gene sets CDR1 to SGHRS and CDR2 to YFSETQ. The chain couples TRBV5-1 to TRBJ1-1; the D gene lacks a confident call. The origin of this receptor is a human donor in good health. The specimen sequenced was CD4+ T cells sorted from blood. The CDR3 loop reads CASSLTGSGNTEAFF. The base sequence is TGCGCCAGCAGCTTGACGGGGAGTGGAAACACTGAAGCTTTCTTT.